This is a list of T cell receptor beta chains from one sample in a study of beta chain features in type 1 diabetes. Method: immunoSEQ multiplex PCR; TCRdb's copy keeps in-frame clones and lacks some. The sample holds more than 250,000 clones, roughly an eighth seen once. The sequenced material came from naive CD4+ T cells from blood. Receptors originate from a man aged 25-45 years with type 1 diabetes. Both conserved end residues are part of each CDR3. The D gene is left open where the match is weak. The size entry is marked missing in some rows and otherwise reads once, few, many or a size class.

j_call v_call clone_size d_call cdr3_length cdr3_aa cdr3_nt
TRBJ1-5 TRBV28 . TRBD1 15 CASNEQGGRNQPQHF TGTGCCAGCAACGAACAGGGGGGGAGGAATCAGCCCCAGCATTTT
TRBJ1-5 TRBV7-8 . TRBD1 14 CASSLGQGNQPQHF TGTGCCAGCAGCCTAGGACAGGGCAATCAGCCCCAGCATTTT
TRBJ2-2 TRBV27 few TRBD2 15 CASSPLAGNTGELFF TGTGCCAGCAGTCCTCTAGCGGGGAACACCGGGGAGCTGTTTTTT
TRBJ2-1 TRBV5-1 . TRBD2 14 CASSRLAGGNEQFF TGCGCCAGCAGTAGACTAGCGGGAGGGAATGAGCAGTTCTTC
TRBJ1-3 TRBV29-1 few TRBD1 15 CSVEAPRGQPNTIYF TGCAGCGTTGAAGCCCCCCGGGGACAGCCCAACACCATATATTTT
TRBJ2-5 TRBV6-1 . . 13 CASTRTAEETQYF TGTGCCAGCACTAGGACAGCTGAAGAGACCCAGTACTTC
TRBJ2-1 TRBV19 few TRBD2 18 CASSILRLAGGLDNEQFF TGTGCCAGTAGTATCCTCCGACTAGCGGGAGGTCTCGACAATGAGCAGTTCTTC
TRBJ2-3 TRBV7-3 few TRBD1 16 CASSLGGQGYTDTQYF TGTGCCAGCAGCTTAGGGGGACAGGGGTACACAGATACGCAGTATTTT
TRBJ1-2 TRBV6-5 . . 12 CASSAGFYGYTF TGTGCCAGCAGTGCAGGATTCTATGGCTACACCTTC
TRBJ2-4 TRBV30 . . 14 CAWSVRGQGNIQYF TGTGCCTGGAGTGTACGCGGGCAAGGAAACATTCAGTACTTC
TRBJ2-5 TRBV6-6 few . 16 CASSDARRLNQETQYF TGTGCCAGCAGCGATGCTAGGCGTTTGAACCAAGAGACCCAGTACTTC
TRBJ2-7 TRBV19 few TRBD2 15 CASSSRLAPTYEQYF TGTGCCAGTAGCAGTCGACTAGCGCCTACCTACGAGCAGTACTTC
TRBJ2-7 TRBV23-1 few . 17 CASSRHQLRGFIYEQYF TGCGCCAGCAGTCGACATCAATTAAGGGGGTTCATCTACGAGCAGTACTTC
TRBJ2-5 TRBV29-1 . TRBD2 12 CSTGGLGETQYF TGCAGCACGGGAGGGCTGGGAGAGACCCAGTACTTC
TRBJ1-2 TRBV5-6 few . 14 CASSSRAINYGYTF TGTGCCAGCAGCTCCAGGGCCATTAACTATGGCTACACCTTC
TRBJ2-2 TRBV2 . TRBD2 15 CASSLSGRGSGELFF TGTGCCAGCAGCCTTAGCGGGAGGGGTTCCGGGGAGCTGTTTTTT
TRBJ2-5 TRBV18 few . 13 CASSQTSVETQYF TGTGCCAGCTCACAGACTTCAGTAGAGACCCAGTACTTC
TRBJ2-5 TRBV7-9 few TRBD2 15 CASTFGRGGRETQYF TGTGCCAGCACCTTCGGACGGGGGGGGAGAGAGACCCAGTACTTC
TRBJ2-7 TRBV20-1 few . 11 CSARGRYEQYF TGCAGTGCTAGAGGTCGCTACGAGCAGTACTTC
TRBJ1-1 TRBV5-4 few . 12 CASSTEDTEAFF TGTGCCAGCAGCACAGAAGACACTGAAGCTTTCTTT
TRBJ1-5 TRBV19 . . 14 CASDSTGLHQPQHF TGTGCCAGTGACTCTACAGGGCTTCATCAGCCCCAGCATTTT
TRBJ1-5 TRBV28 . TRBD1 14 CASSLRQGGQPQHF TGTGCCAGCAGTTTGAGACAGGGTGGACAGCCCCAGCATTTT
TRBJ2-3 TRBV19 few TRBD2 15 CASSALAGGTDTQYF TGTGCCAGTAGTGCCCTAGCGGGAGGCACAGATACGCAGTATTTT
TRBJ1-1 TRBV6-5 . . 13 CASSLTGNTEAFF TGTGCCAGCAGCCTGACAGGGAACACTGAAGCTTTCTTT
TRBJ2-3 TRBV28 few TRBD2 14 CASRLAGTTDTQYF TGTGCCAGCAGACTAGCGGGGACCACAGATACGCAGTATTTT
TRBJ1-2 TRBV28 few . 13 CASNPSGVYGYTF TGTGCCAGCAATCCGTCAGGGGTCTATGGCTACACCTTC
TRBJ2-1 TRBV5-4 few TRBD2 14 CASSLSLAGDEQFF TGTGCCAGCAGCTTGTCCCTAGCGGGAGATGAGCAGTTCTTC
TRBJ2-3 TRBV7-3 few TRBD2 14 CASSFSGSTDTQYF TGTGCCAGCAGTTTTAGCGGGAGCACAGATACGCAGTATTTT
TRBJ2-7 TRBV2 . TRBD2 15 CASSRGTSGPYEQYF TGTGCCAGCAGCCGAGGGACTAGCGGTCCCTACGAGCAGTACTTC
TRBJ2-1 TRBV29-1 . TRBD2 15 CSAPAGGSSGRAQFF TGCAGCGCCCCCGCGGGGGGTTCTAGTGGGAGGGCCCAGTTCTTC
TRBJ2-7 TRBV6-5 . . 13 CASSTGGRIEQYF TGTGCCAGCAGCACGGGGGGCAGAATCGAGCAGTACTTC
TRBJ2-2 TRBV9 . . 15 CASSSGSTNTGELFF TGTGCCAGCAGCTCCGGGAGTACGAACACCGGGGAGCTGTTTTTT
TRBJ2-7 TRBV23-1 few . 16 CASSQFKPRGSYEQYF TGCGCCAGCAGTCAATTCAAACCGAGAGGGTCCTACGAGCAGTACTTC
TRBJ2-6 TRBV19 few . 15 CASSTTGSGANVLTF TGTGCCAGTAGTACTACAGGGTCTGGGGCCAACGTCCTGACTTTC
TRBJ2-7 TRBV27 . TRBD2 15 CASSSGLAGTYEQYF TGTGCCAGCAGTTCCGGACTAGCGGGAACCTACGAGCAGTACTTC
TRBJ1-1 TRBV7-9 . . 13 CASSLEGGTEAFF TGTGCCAGCAGCCTCGAAGGGGGCACTGAAGCTTTCTTT
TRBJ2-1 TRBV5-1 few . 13 CASSLELYNEQFF TGCGCCAGCAGCTTGGAGCTTTACAATGAGCAGTTCTTC
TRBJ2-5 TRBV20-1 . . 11 CSAPRGETQYF TGCAGTGCTCCCCGGGGGGAGACCCAGTACTTC
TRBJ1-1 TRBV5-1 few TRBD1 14 CASSLVEGATEAFF TGCGCCAGCAGCTTGGTGGAGGGGGCCACTGAAGCTTTCTTT
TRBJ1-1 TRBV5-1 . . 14 CASSTGTSNTEAFF TGCGCCAGCAGCACCGGGACATCGAACACTGAAGCTTTCTTT
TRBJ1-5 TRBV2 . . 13 CASSPRSNQPQHF TGTGCCAGCAGCCCTAGGAGCAATCAGCCCCAGCATTTT
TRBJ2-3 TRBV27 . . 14 CASSLSSSSDTQYF TGTGCCAGCAGTTTATCTAGCAGCTCAGATACGCAGTATTTT
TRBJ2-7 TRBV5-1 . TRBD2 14 CASSLTAGVNEQYF TGCGCCAGCAGCTTGACAGCGGGAGTTAACGAGCAGTACTTC
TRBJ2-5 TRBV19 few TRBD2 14 CASHHGGDQETQYF TGTGCCAGCCACCACGGGGGGGATCAAGAGACCCAGTACTTC
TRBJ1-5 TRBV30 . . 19 CAWRVPGQGLENSNQPQHF TGTGCCTGGAGGGTACCCGGGCAGGGCCTGGAAAATAGCAATCAGCCCCAGCATTTT
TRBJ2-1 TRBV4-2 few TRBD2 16 CASSQGLAGGLGEQFF TGTGCCAGCAGCCAAGGTTTAGCGGGAGGGCTAGGTGAGCAGTTCTTC
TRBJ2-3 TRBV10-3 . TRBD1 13 CAISDRVTNTQYF TGTGCCATCAGCGACAGGGTTACAAATACGCAGTATTTT